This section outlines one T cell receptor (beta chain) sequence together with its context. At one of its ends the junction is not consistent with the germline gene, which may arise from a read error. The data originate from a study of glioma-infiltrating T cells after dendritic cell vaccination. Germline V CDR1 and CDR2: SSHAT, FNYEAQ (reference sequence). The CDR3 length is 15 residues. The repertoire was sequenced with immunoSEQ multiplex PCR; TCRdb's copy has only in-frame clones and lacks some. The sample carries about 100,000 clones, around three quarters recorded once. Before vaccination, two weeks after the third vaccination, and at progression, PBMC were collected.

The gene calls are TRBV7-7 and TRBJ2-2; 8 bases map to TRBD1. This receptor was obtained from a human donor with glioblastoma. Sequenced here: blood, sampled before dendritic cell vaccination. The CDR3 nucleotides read TGTGCTAGCAGCTACCAGGGGGCGCGGACCGGGGAGCTGTTTTTT. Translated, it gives CASSYQGARTGELFF. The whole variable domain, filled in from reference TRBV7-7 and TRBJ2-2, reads GAGVSQSPRYKVTKRGQDVTLRCDPISSHATLYWYQQALGQGPEFLTYFNYEAQPDKSGLPSDRFSAERPEGSISTLTIQRTEQRDSAMYRCASSYQGARTGELFFGEGSRLTVL.